These 26 T cell receptor beta chains share one sample of origin, sequenced in a study of control samples from healthy donors and cancer patients. TCRdb keeps only in-frame clones here, not all; method: immunoSEQ multiplex PCR. The repertoire holds about 80,000 clones, around 84% seen once, with roughly 10% in the top ten. Sequenced: PBMCs. Receptor source: a man in his sixties with head and neck cancer.

This clone was picked up one time. The chain uses TRBV7-2 and TRBJ2-7; TRBD2 might be the D (6 bases). Germline-derived CDR1 and CDR2 are SGHTA and FQGNSA. CDR3 length equals 16 residues. Trimming left V 4 bases short and J 4 bases short, with 20 bases between. The CDR3 DNA reads TGTGCCAGCAGCTCCTCGGCGGCGCGGGGACCTTACGAGCAGTACTTC. Its translation: CASSSSAARGPYEQYF.

This clone appeared a single time. The J gene is TRBJ2-1, the V gene TRBV2; 7 bases match TRBD2. After removal of 6 bases from V and 4 bases from J, the junction contained 9 bases not matched to a gene. The CDR3 has 15 residues. CDR1 is SNHLY and CDR2 is FYNNEI in the germline V gene. The CDR3 loop is CASRVPSGLYNEQFF. In nucleotides, the CDR3 is TGTGCCAGCAGGGTACCTAGCGGACTATACAATGAGCAGTTCTTC.

This clone was counted only a few times. The genes are TRBV19 and TRBJ2-2; 9 positions agree with TRBD1. Germline lookup yields CDR1 LNHDA and CDR2 SQIVND (reference sequence). The CDR3 covers 13 residues. V shed 8 bases, J shed 5 bases, and the junction held 3 bases outside the gene matches. The CDR3 spells CASLDRGTGELFF. The CDR3 DNA follows: TGTGCCAGTCTGGACAGGGGAACCGGGGAGCTGTTTTTT.

This clone appeared a single time. This sequence joins TRBV30 and TRBJ2-6; D remains ambiguous. V lost 6 bases, J lost 2 bases, and 5 bases lay in between. There are 12 residues in the CDR3. CDR1 and CDR2 (germline): GTSNPN, SVGIG (reference sequence). The CDR3 DNA follows: TGTGCCTGTTCCACTGGGGCCAACGTCCTGACTTTC. Translation: CACSTGANVLTF.

The chain uses TRBV3-1 (or the pseudogene TRBV3-2) and TRBJ1-1; TRBD1 matches at 9 bases. The CDR3 runs to 14 residues. Trimming cost V 4 bases and J 4 bases; bases outside gene matches: 4. Germline lookup yields CDR1 LGHDT and CDR2 YNNKEL (reference sequence). The CDR3 nucleotides read TGTGCCAGCAGCCTACAGGGGGCTGGCACTGAAGCTTTCTTT. This encodes CASSLQGAGTEAFF.

The V gene is TRBV2, the J gene TRBJ1-6; D gene uncertain. CDR1 and CDR2 from the germline V gene are SNHLY and FYNNEI. V was cut by 4 bases and J by 7 bases, with 5 bases left in between. This CDR3 has 12 residues. CDR3 sequence: CASSGTNSPLHF. Here the CDR3 DNA reads TGTGCCAGCAGTGGAACCAATTCACCCCTCCACTTT.

The V gene is TRBV27, the J gene TRBJ1-5, with 11 bases lining up with TRBD1. Germline CDR1 and CDR2: MNHEY and SMNVEV (reference sequence). The trim removed 0 bases at V and 1 base at J, leaving 2 bases unmatched. The CDR3 spans 17 residues. CDR3 nucleotides: TGTGCCAGCAGTTTATCGGGGACAGGGGGAAGCAATCAGCCCCAGCATTTT. This encodes CASSLSGTGGSNQPQHF.

The chain links TRBV3-1 (or the pseudogene TRBV3-2) to TRBJ1-5; no clear D gene. The germline V gene encodes CDR1 LGHDT and CDR2 YNNKEL (reference sequence). The V end was cut by 1 base, the J end by 5 bases, with 15 bases between. The CDR3 consists of 16 residues. The CDR3 sequence: CASSQGLGSGDQPQHF. The CDR3 DNA is TGTGCCAGCAGCCAAGGTCTGGGGTCGGGCGATCAGCCCCAGCATTTT.

The J gene is TRBJ2-1, the V gene TRBV6-5; tentatively, D is TRBD2 (5 bases). The germline CDR1 and CDR2 sequences are MNHEY and SVGAGI. V lost 6 bases and J 7 bases, leaving 13 bases between the germline ends. This CDR3 spans 13 amino acids. CDR3 nucleotides: TGTGCCAGCAGAGGTGGGGAGCCAAATGAGCAGTTCTTC. It yields the protein CASRGGEPNEQFF.

The rearrangement uses TRBV10-3 and TRBJ2-1; tentatively, D is TRBD2 (6 bases). Germline V gene sequence: CDR1 ENHRY, CDR2 SYGVKD. This CDR3 has 19 residues. V gave up 0 bases and J gave up 4 bases, with 22 bases separating them. The CDR3 DNA reads as TGTGCCATCAGTGAGTCAAGACTAGTGGCTAGCATCACATACAATGAGCAGTTCTTC. It translates to CAISESRLVASITYNEQFF.

CDR3 sequence (DNA): TGTGCCTGGAGTGTGGGGACAGGCGAAAAACTGTTTTTT. Amino acid sequence: CAWSVGTGEKLFF. The chain couples TRBV30 to TRBJ1-4; 8 bases agree with TRBD1. V trimming: 0 bases; J trimming: 8 bases; junction bases outside the gene matches: 2. This CDR3 is built from 13 residues. Germline CDR1 reads GTSNPN; CDR2 reads SVGIG (reference sequence).

The chain employs TRBV6-6 and TRBJ1-1; D is undetermined. Trimming stripped 2 bases from V and 7 bases from J, with 5 bases between. CDR1 MNHNY and CDR2 SVGAGI come from the germline V gene (reference sequence). The CDR3 has 11 amino acids. The CDR3 nucleotides are TGTGCCAGCAGTTACAGGATTGAAGCTTTCTTT. Its protein is CASSYRIEAFF.

CDR3 loop: CASSATALPRYGYTF. The CDR3 nucleotides read TGTGCCAGCAGTGCCACAGCGCTCCCCAGGTATGGCTACACCTTC. This chain connects TRBV27 to TRBJ1-2; D is uncertain. The CDR3 extends over 15 amino acids. The germline gives CDR1 MNHEY, CDR2 SMNVEV (reference sequence). V was cut by 5 bases and J by 5 bases, with 18 bases left in between.

The rearrangement links TRBV28 to TRBJ1-2; D call uncertain. The germline V gene has CDR1 MDHEN and CDR2 SYDVKM. The ends were cut back, 5 bases at V and 7 bases at J, with 8 bases in the middle. CDR3 length: 11 residues. The CDR3 DNA is TGTGCCAGCAGTAGGGTTGTTGGCTACACCTTC. This gives the protein CASSRVVGYTF.

The chain carries TRBV4-2 and TRBJ2-3; 10 nucleotides match TRBD2. With V trimmed by 3 bases and J by 1 base, 16 bases remained unmatched. Looked up from germline, CDR1 is LGHNA and CDR2 is YNFKEQ. The CDR3 sequence is 20 residues long. The CDR3, as DNA: TGTGCCAGCAGCCAGGGGGGGACTAGCGCAAGACGGCGGCGCACAGATACGCAGTATTTT. Its protein product is CASSQGGTSARRRRTDTQYF.

This clone was seen more than once but under ten times. V gene TRBV6-5 combines with J gene TRBJ1-5; D is ambiguous. From germline, CDR1 is MNHEY and CDR2 SVGAGI. This CDR3 has 14 amino acids. Deletions cut 0 bases from V and 6 bases from J, with 9 bases between. CDR3 in amino acids: CASSYSRAGQPQHF. For the CDR3, the DNA is TGTGCCAGCAGTTACTCGAGGGCGGGTCAGCCCCAGCATTTT.

The chain couples TRBV14 to TRBJ1-6; D might be TRBD1 (5 bases). The CDR3 extends over 18 amino acids. Per germline, CDR1 SGHDN and CDR2 FVKESK. The V and J ends lost 1 base and 6 bases respectively, with 19 bases between them. CDR3 bases: TGTGCCAGCAGCCAAGGGCTGGTAACAGGTGGATCTAATTCACCCCTCCACTTT. It is translated as CASSQGLVTGGSNSPLHF.

The V and J genes are TRBV30 and TRBJ2-5; 11 bases align to TRBD1. V dropped 2 bases and J dropped 5; count of bases not matched to a gene: 7. The CDR3 spans 15 residues. From germline, CDR1 is GTSNPN and CDR2 SVGIG (reference sequence). The CDR3: CAWSKGQGGGETQYF. The CDR3 DNA follows: TGTGCCTGGAGTAAGGGACAGGGGGGAGGGGAGACCCAGTACTTC.

This clone was counted once. The chain carries TRBV5-1 and TRBJ2-3, with TRBD2 as a possible D gene (6 bases). V was shortened by 6 bases and J by 0 bases, with 14 bases between the two germline ends. CDR1 and CDR2 from the germline V gene are SGHRS and YFSETQ. This CDR3 spans 15 amino acids. DNA of the CDR3: TGCGCCAGCAAAGGGCGGGAACTTAGCACAGATACGCAGTATTTT. Protein: CASKGRELSTDTQYF.

The chain employs TRBV6-6 and TRBJ2-1; D ambiguous. V lost 4 bases to trimming and J lost 6 bases, with 13 bases between them. This CDR3 spans 14 amino acids. Germline-derived CDR1 and CDR2 are MNHNY and SVGAGI (reference sequence). The CDR3 loop is CASSFELGGNEQFF. CDR3 sequence (DNA): TGTGCCAGCAGTTTCGAGCTAGGCGGCAATGAGCAGTTCTTC.

This clone showed up just a few times. The chain is built from TRBV5-1 and TRBJ1-6; D is possibly TRBD1 (6 bases). The germline V gene has CDR1 SGHRS and CDR2 YFSETQ. CDR3 length: 15 residues. V shed 0 bases and J shed 13 bases, with 17 bases lying between them. CDR3 sequence: CASSLAVDSRGPLHF. The CDR3 coding sequence is TGCGCCAGCAGCTTGGCTGTGGACAGCCGGGGGCCCCTCCACTTT.

The gene calls are TRBV5-4 and TRBJ2-1; the D gene is possibly TRBD2 (5 bases). The germline CDR1 and CDR2 sequences are SGHNT and YYREEE (reference sequence). Trimming pared 7 bases from V and 0 bases from J, leaving 17 bases between. The CDR3 totals 16 residues. CDR3: CASSGGGLSSYNEQFF. The CDR3 bases are TGTGCCAGCTCGGGTGGCGGGTTAAGCTCCTACAATGAGCAGTTCTTC.

A note on this clone: Other DNA variants within this sample encode the same CDR3. V is TRBV4-1 and J is TRBJ2-7; D may be TRBD2 (5 bases). The germline V gene has CDR1 MGHRA and CDR2 YSYEKL. Trimming removed 3 bases at V and 2 bases at J, with 11 bases between. CDR3 size: 14 residues. CDR3 loop: CASSQGGLAYEQYF. The CDR3 DNA reads as TGCGCCAGCAGCCAGGGCGGACTGGCCTACGAGCAGTACTTC.

The V call is TRBV14, the J call TRBJ1-2; 10 bases are shared with TRBD1. CDR1 is SGHDN and CDR2 is FVKESK in the germline V gene. With 4 bases clipped from V and 10 bases from J, the junction kept 21 bases outside the gene matches. The CDR3 totals 18 residues. The CDR3 DNA follows: TGTGCCAGCAGCCCAACGGCGGGACAGGGGTACCCATCCTCGGACTACACCTTC. It specifies CASSPTAGQGYPSSDYTF.

The chain carries TRBV7-9 and TRBJ1-6; D unresolved. Trimming took off 5 bases at V and 13 bases at J, with 21 bases between the two ends. The CDR3 consists of 15 residues. Germline CDR1 and CDR2: SEHNR and FQNEAQ (reference sequence). For the CDR3, the DNA is TGTGCCAGCAGCCCCTCACACCCCGTTAGGAGGCCCCTCCACTTT. Protein product: CASSPSHPVRRPLHF.

This CDR3 reads CASSEGYQYEQYF. The CDR3 nucleotides are TGTGCCAGCAGTGAAGGGTATCAGTACGAGCAGTACTTC. V usage is TRBV6-1 and J usage is TRBJ2-7; no clear D gene. CDR3 length: 13 residues. Trimming removed 1 base at V and 4 bases at J, with 8 bases between. Germline values: CDR1 MNHNS, CDR2 SASEGT.